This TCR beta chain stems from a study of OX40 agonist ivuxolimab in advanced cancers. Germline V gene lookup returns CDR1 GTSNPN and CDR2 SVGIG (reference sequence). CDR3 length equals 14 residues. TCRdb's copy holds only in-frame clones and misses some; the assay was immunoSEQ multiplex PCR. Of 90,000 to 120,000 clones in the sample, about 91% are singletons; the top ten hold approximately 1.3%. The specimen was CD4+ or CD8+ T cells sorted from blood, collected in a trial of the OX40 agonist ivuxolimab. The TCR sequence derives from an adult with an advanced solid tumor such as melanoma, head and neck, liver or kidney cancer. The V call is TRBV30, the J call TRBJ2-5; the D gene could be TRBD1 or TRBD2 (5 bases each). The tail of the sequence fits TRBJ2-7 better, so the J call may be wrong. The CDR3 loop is CAWETGTGSYEQYF. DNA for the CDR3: TGTGCCTGGGAGACCGGGACGGGCTCCTACGAGCAGTACTTC.